The clone carrying this T cell receptor beta chain occurred once. Seattle enrolled patients during active infection and tracked them longitudinally. Assay used: immunoSEQ multiplex PCR; TCRdb lists only in-frame clones, some missing. The sample holds 200,000 to 250,000 clones; around 89% are singletons and the top ten take 2% to 3%. These data belong to a study of blood T cell repertoires in COVID-19. Germline CDR1 is MNHEY and CDR2 is SMNVEV (reference sequence). The CDR3 has 14 amino acids. The germline V and J ends were trimmed by 3 bases and 2 bases, with 11 bases remaining between them. The chain carries TRBV27 and TRBJ2-7, with D maybe TRBD1 (6 bases). The clonotype comes from a man younger than 45 with COVID-19, enrolled during active disease. The sequenced sample consisted of peripheral blood. This CDR3 is CASSFQDRPYEQYF. DNA of the CDR3: TGTGCCAGCAGTTTCCAGGACAGACCCTACGAGCAGTACTTC.